The 22 T cell receptor beta chains below all came from one sample that was sequenced in a study of T cells in Graves' hyperthyroidism and ophthalmopathy. Amplification yielded TCR beta CDR3 regions, with RNA transcripts as the source. The primer set for the first-round RT-PCR of the TCR CDR3 was HTBI. TCRdb reanalysed the multiplex PCR reads using MiXCR and keeps one entry per CDR3 protein. The sample consists of 300,000 or so distinct CDR3 sequences, roughly 21% of them appearing once. The sequencing sample was made of blood. The receptors stem from a woman aged 50 to 60 with Graves' hyperthyroidism.

The chain is built from TRBV30 and TRBJ1-6, with no clear D. CDR1 and CDR2 from the germline V gene are GTSNPN and SVGIG (reference sequence). CDR3 length equals 13 residues. The V and J ends lost 4 bases and 7 bases respectively, with 11 bases between them. CDR3 nucleotide sequence: TGTGCCTGGACCCCGAGGGAGAATTCACCCCTCCACTTT. It codes for CAWTPRENSPLHF.

The V and J genes are TRBV14 and TRBJ2-7, with a weak D call TRBD1 (6 bases). Germline V CDR1 and CDR2: SGHDN, FVKESK. V lost 3 bases and J 4 bases, leaving 7 bases between the germline ends. The CDR3 covers 12 residues. CDR3: CASSHGQYEQYF. In nucleotides, the CDR3 is TGTGCCAGCAGCCACGGACAGTACGAGCAGTACTTC. The variable domain in full, with the rest retrieved from reference TRBV14 and TRBJ2-7, is EAGVTQFPSHSVIEKGQTVTLRCDPISGHDNLYWYRRVMGKEIKFLLHFVKESKQDESGMPNNRFLAERTGGTYSTLKVQPAELEDSGVYFCASSHGQYEQYFGPGTRLTVT.

This clonotype was detected ten times or more. The chain combines TRBV5-5 with TRBJ2-5; weak D call: TRBD2 (5 bases). Germline CDR1 is SGHKS and CDR2 is YYEKEE (reference sequence). The length of the CDR3 is 14 residues. V was shortened by 2 bases and J by 2 bases, with 10 bases between the two germline ends. CDR3 coding DNA: TGTGCCAGCAGCTTCGGGATAGGTCAAGAGACCCAGTACTTC. It is translated as CASSFGIGQETQYF.

This clonotype was observed many times. The chain links TRBV28 to TRBJ1-5, with D possibly TRBD1 on 6 matching bases. The CDR3 spans 15 residues. The V and J ends lost 5 bases and 0 bases respectively, with 11 bases between them. CDR1 and CDR2 from the germline V gene are MDHEN and SYDVKM. The DNA for the CDR3 is TGTGCCAGCAGTCGTAGGGGGTCTAGCAATCAGCCCCAGCATTTT. As protein: CASSRRGSSNQPQHF.

A note on this clonotype: The junction differs from germline at one of its ends, possibly a read error. The chain has TRBV19 and TRBJ1-6; 10 bases map to TRBD1. The CDR3 runs 15 residues. Germline loops: CDR1 LNHDA, CDR2 SQIVND (reference sequence). CDR3 protein: CASTAGQGYNSPLYF. For the CDR3, the DNA is TGTGCCAGTACCGCGGGACAGGGGTATAATTCACCCCTCTACTTT.

In this sample, this clonotype turned up a few times. The genes are TRBV5-1 and TRBJ2-1, with TRBD2 matching 10 bases. The CDR3 consists of 15 residues. Losses at the gene ends were 0 bases for V and 6 bases for J; bases not matched to a gene: 3. Germline CDR1 SGHRS, CDR2 YFSETQ. The chain's CDR3 is CASSLVSSGSNEQFF. CDR3 nucleotide sequence: TGCGCCAGCAGCTTGGTTTCTAGCGGGAGCAATGAGCAGTTCTTC.

This clonotype appeared many times. The chain's CDR3 is CASSQIQETQYF. The DNA for the CDR3 is TGTGCCAGCAGCCAGATTCAAGAGACCCAGTACTTC. The chain recombines TRBV3-1 with TRBJ2-5; D unresolved. The germline V gene has CDR1 LGHDT and CDR2 YNNKEL (reference sequence). The CDR3 length is 12 residues. The V end lost 3 bases, the J end lost 2 bases, and 4 bases lay between the germline ends.

This clonotype was recorded many times. The rearrangement joins TRBV27 to TRBJ1-2; D gene ambiguous. Trimming removed 5 bases at V and 8 bases at J, with 18 bases between. Germline CDR1 is MNHEY and CDR2 is SMNVEV (reference sequence). The CDR3 runs to 14 residues. In DNA form, the CDR3 reads TGTGCCAGCAGTATTAGGACGCAAACGGGGGGCTACACCTTC. The encoded protein is CASSIRTQTGGYTF.

This clonotype was observed many times. The rearrangement joins TRBV20-1 to TRBJ2-3; 12 bases line up with TRBD2. The CDR3 contains 15 residues. CDR1 is DFQATT and CDR2 is SNEGSKA in the germline V gene (reference sequence). V trimming: 6 bases; J trimming: 6 bases; junction bases outside the gene matches: 10. CDR3 in amino acids: CSASGLAGRGDTQYF. The CDR3 DNA is TGCAGTGCAAGTGGACTAGCGGGGAGGGGGGATACGCAGTATTTT.

This clonotype came up many times. The J gene is TRBJ2-3, the V gene TRBV20-1; D is tentatively TRBD1 or TRBD2 (5 bases each). CDR1 is DFQATT, CDR2 SNEGSKA, per germline (reference sequence). The CDR3 consists of 14 residues. With 5 bases removed from V and 5 bases from J, the gap between germline ends came to 17 bases. This chain's CDR3 is CSALFTGRKDTQYF. For the CDR3, the DNA is TGCAGTGCTTTATTTACGGGGCGGAAAGATACGCAGTATTTT.

The rearrangement uses TRBV7-2 and TRBJ2-5; D is unclear. This CDR3 has 18 residues. V was pared by 1 base and J by 2 bases, with 20 bases between. In germline, CDR1 is SGHTA, CDR2 FQGNSA. The CDR3 region is CASSLVQRLGSLQETQYF. CDR3 sequence (DNA): TGTGCCAGCAGCTTAGTCCAAAGACTGGGCTCCCTTCAAGAGACCCAGTACTTC.

This chain links TRBV20-1 with TRBJ2-1; D not resolved. CDR3 length equals 11 residues. CDR1 is DFQATT, CDR2 SNEGSKA, per germline (reference sequence). The germline V and J ends were trimmed by 0 bases and 7 bases, with 4 bases remaining between them. Here the CDR3 reads CSARDKNEQFF. The CDR3 nucleotides read TGCAGTGCTAGAGATAAGAATGAGCAGTTCTTC.

On this clonotype: At one of its ends the junction is not consistent with the germline gene, which may arise from a read error. The CDR3 nucleotides are TGTGCTACCAGCAGACATACGAGGACAGGGGCACTTGTTTTCTACGAGCAGTGCTTC. This translates into CATSRHTRTGALVFYEQCF. V usage is TRBV15 and J usage is TRBJ2-7; 9 bases are shared with TRBD1. This CDR3 is 19 amino acids long. In germline, CDR1 is LNHNV, CDR2 YYDKDF (reference sequence).

Worth noting for this clonotype: This likely comes from a read error, as the CDR3 has no conserved phenylalanine or tryptophan at its end. The V and J genes are TRBV6-5 and TRBJ2-7; D remains ambiguous. The CDR3 totals 13 residues. CDR1 and CDR2 (germline): MNHEY, SVGAGI. The V and J ends lost 2 bases and 2 bases respectively, with 7 bases between them. The CDR3 region has the DNA TGTGCCAGCAGTTACAAGGCCCCCTACGAGCAGTACTCC. Amino acids: CASSYKAPYEQYS.

This clonotype was seen repeatedly, ten times or more. This chain links TRBV6-1 with TRBJ2-3; TRBD1 matches 10 bases. Per germline, CDR1 MNHNS and CDR2 SASEGT. V shed 7 bases and J 1 base; nucleotides not matched to a gene: 5. This CDR3 is 15 amino acids long. CDR3 sequence reads: CASNAGTGGTDTQYF. The DNA of the CDR3 is TGTGCCAGCAATGCCGGGACAGGGGGCACAGATACGCAGTATTTT.

This clonotype was observed at least ten times. This chain joins TRBV4-2 and TRBJ1-1; TRBD1 might be the D (6 bases). The germline CDR1 and CDR2 sequences are LGHNA and YNFKEQ. This CDR3 has 14 amino acids. Trimming removed 1 base from V and 1 base from J, with 7 bases in between. Here the CDR3 reads CASSQVGANTEAFF. In DNA, the CDR3 is TGTGCCAGCAGCCAAGTGGGGGCGAACACTGAAGCTTTCTTT.

This clonotype occurred many times. This chain joins TRBV28 and TRBJ1-1; no definite D call. Germline CDR1 MDHEN, CDR2 SYDVKM. The CDR3 sequence is 14 residues long. Trimming left V 1 base short and J 4 bases short, with 10 bases between. CDR3 sequence (DNA): TGTGCCAGCAGTTTATCCGGTGTGGGCACTGAAGCTTTCTTT. Encoded protein: CASSLSGVGTEAFF.

CDR3 coding DNA: TGTGCCAGCAGCCAAGATTGGGACAGGAATGAGCAGTTCTTC. Protein: CASSQDWDRNEQFF. The J gene is TRBJ2-1, the V gene TRBV14; 8 bases line up with TRBD1. The V gene end was trimmed by 0 bases and the J gene end by 7 bases; junction bases not matched to a gene: 2. Germline V CDR1 and CDR2: SGHDN, FVKESK. CDR3 length equals 14 residues. The variable domain in full, with the rest retrieved from reference TRBV14 and TRBJ2-1, is EAGVTQFPSHSVIEKGQTVTLRCDPISGHDNLYWYRRVMGKEIKFLLHFVKESKQDESGMPNNRFLAERTGGTYSTLKVQPAELEDSGVYFCASSQDWDRNEQFFGPGTRLTVL.

This clonotype appeared many times. The rearrangement joins TRBV7-9 to TRBJ1-2; 7 bases line up with TRBD1. The length of the CDR3 is 14 residues. Germline CDR1 SEHNR, CDR2 FQNEAQ (reference sequence). The V segment lost 5 bases and the J segment 8 bases; nucleotides outside the gene matches: 11. The CDR3 region is CASSRSTGAEGYTF. As DNA, the CDR3 is TGTGCCAGCAGCAGATCCACAGGGGCAGAGGGCTACACCTTC.

The chain couples TRBV25-1 to TRBJ2-7, with D unclear. CDR3 length: 12 residues. Between the trimmed V and J ends, which lost 5 bases and 2 bases, there was a span of 7 bases. The V gene's germline CDR1 is MGHDK and CDR2 SYGVNS. CDR3 in DNA: TGTGCCAGCAGTAAACAGACCTACGAGCAGTACTTC. Translated, it gives CASSKQTYEQYF.

This clonotype was recorded many times. The chain carries TRBV29-1 and TRBJ1-1; no firm D call. Germline V gives CDR1 SQVTM, CDR2 ANQGSEA. CDR3 size: 11 residues. V was cut by 1 base and J by 10 bases, with 10 bases left in between. CDR3 nucleotides: TGCAGCGTTGAAGGGGCGGTGGGAGCTTTCTTT. It yields the protein CSVEGAVGAFF.

J is TRBJ2-1 and V is TRBV7-3; the D gene is possibly TRBD2 (6 bases). V shed 5 bases and J shed 1 base, with 12 bases lying between them. The CDR3 covers 15 residues. In germline, CDR1 is SGHTA, CDR2 FQGTGA. The CDR3 DNA sequence: TGTGCCAGCAGCCTCAGCGGGCTGTCCTACAATGAGCAGTTCTTC. Its translation: CASSLSGLSYNEQFF.